This T cell receptor beta chain appears in the sequencing data of a study of T cells in Graves' hyperthyroidism and ophthalmopathy. General study points: Model predictions of ophthalmopathy came a median roughly 6.4 months before onset.

Deletions cut 4 bases from V and 1 base from J, with 7 bases between. The CDR3 contains 13 residues. Uncontrolled infection, other autoimmune disease, pregnancy or lactation led to exclusion. The source of the PBMCs was approximately 9.5 ml of fresh peripheral blood. This clonotype was recorded many times. The antigen is not known. What was amplified from RNA transcripts were TCR beta CDR3 regions. First-round RT-PCR targeting the TCR CDR3 was performed with the HTBI primer set. TCRdb recomputed calls from the multiplex PCR reads with MiXCR, one row per CDR3 protein. Of about 560,000 distinct CDR3 sequences in the sample, around 15% were seen once.

The sequence was collected from a woman younger than 35 with Graves' hyperthyroidism. The rearrangement links TRBV12-3 or TRBV12-4 to TRBJ1-1, with a weak D call TRBD1 (5 bases). The sequenced sample was blood. The CDR3 DNA is TGTGCCAGCAGTTGGGGCAAGAACACTGAAGCTTTCTTT. As protein: CASSWGKNTEAFF.